This note documents a single T cell receptor (beta chain) sequence. The data were produced by immunoSEQ multiplex PCR, yet TCRdb's version contains in-frame clones alone and is incomplete. The data contain about 210,000 clones, 75% to 85% of them seen just once; the ten biggest clones take up around 8.8%. This entry belongs to a study of blood T cell repertoires in COVID-19. The CDR3 has 14 amino acids. The germline V and J ends were trimmed by 0 bases and 9 bases, with 12 bases remaining between them. Germline CDR1 is MNHEY and CDR2 is SVGAGI. The chain joins TRBV6-5 to TRBJ2-1, with D possibly being TRBD2 (7 bases). What was sequenced was PBMCs or T cells enriched from blood (not recorded which). The receptor was isolated from a man aged 40-55 years who had recovered from COVID-19. The CDR3 sequence is CASSYSNGGREQFF. DNA of the CDR3: TGTGCCAGCAGTTACTCGAACGGGGGGCGTGAGCAGTTCTTC.